A selection of T cell receptor beta chains follows, all from one sample in a study of T-cell memory formation after mild COVID-19. In TCRdb, the 5' RACE reads were re-called with MiXCR into one record per CDR3 protein. The repertoire holds approximately 430,000 distinct CDR3 sequences, with about 25% as singletons. The material sequenced was PBMCs or a T cell subset sorted from them (not recorded which). These receptors were collected from an adult woman who had mild COVID-19 (a few samples of this study predate the infection). Cell type and time point are not known. CDR3s include the opening cysteine and the closing phenylalanine or tryptophan. The D gene is left open where the match is weak. Clone size is stated in some rows and not others, as once, few, many or a class when expanded.

>.|TRBJ2-5|15|many|TRBV24-1
TGTGCCACCAGTGATGAACGGACTAACCAAGAGACCCAGTACTTC
CATSDERTNQETQYF
>TRBD1|TRBJ2-1|14|few|TRBV7-9
TGTGCCAGCAGCCAGGGGGCTCCCATCCAGGAGCAGTTCTTC
CASSQGAPIQEQFF
>.|TRBJ2-2|15|few|TRBV27
TGTGCCAGCAGTTTATCGAACGGGAACACCGGGGAGCTGTTTTTT
CASSLSNGNTGELFF
>.|TRBJ2-1|17|.|TRBV6-2/TRBV6-3
TGTGCCAGCAGTTACTTATCCGTTGAGCAGGGTGGAAATGAGCAGTTCTTC
CASSYLSVEQGGNEQFF
>.|TRBJ2-5|13|.|TRBV11-1
TGTGCCAGCAGCCAGAGGCAGGGTGAGACCCAGTACTTC
CASSQRQGETQYF
>.|TRBJ1-6|14|.|TRBV18
TGTGCCAGCTCACCAGCAGGGTCCAATTCACCCCTCCACTTT
CASSPAGSNSPLHF
>.|TRBJ2-1|11|few|TRBV20-1
TGCAGTGCTAGTCGACGTAATGAGCAGTTCTTC
CSASRRNEQFF
>.|TRBJ1-1|15|.|TRBV29-1
TGCAGCGTTGAAGATCATCGCAGGGAGAACACTGAAGCTTTCTTT
CSVEDHRRENTEAFF
>.|TRBJ1-2|12|.|TRBV5-5
TGTGCCAGCATGCAGGAGGGGTATGGCTACACCTTC
CASMQEGYGYTF
>.|TRBJ2-1|15|.|TRBV11-2
TGTGCCAGCACAAAGGACAAAGGGGCCAACAATGAGCAGTTCTTC
CASTKDKGANNEQFF
>.|TRBJ1-5|14|few|TRBV6-6
TGTGCCGGGACGACCCCGAAATCAAATCAGCCCCAGCATTTT
CAGTTPKSNQPQHF
>.|TRBJ2-3|17|.|TRBV4-2
TGTGCCAGCAGCTCGTTTTTGACTAGTACGTCCGCAGATACGCAGTATTTT
CASSSFLTSTSADTQYF
>.|TRBJ2-1|15|many|TRBV19
TGTGCCAGTAGTACTCTCACAGTAGGTTACAATGAGCAGTTCTTC
CASSTLTVGYNEQFF
>.|TRBJ1-3|14|few|TRBV5-1
TGCGCCAGCAGCTTCCCAGACTCTGGAAACACCATATATTTT
CASSFPDSGNTIYF
>TRBD1|TRBJ1-1|12|.|TRBV5-4
TGTGCCAGTCAAGGACAGGGCACTGAAGCTTTCTTT
CASQGQGTEAFF
>.|TRBJ1-2|15|.|TRBV12-3/TRBV12-4
TGTGCCAGCAGTTTAGTTATAGGCCTGGAGTATGGCTACACCTTC
CASSLVIGLEYGYTF
>.|TRBJ2-5|16|few|TRBV7-3
TGTGCCAGCAGCTTACGGGGGCGGGTATCGGCGGAGACCCAGTACTTC
CASSLRGRVSAETQYF
>TRBD2|TRBJ2-1|18|.|TRBV5-1
TGCGCCAGCAGCTTAGGACAGCTAGCGGGAGGGTACTACAATGAGCAGTTCTTC
CASSLGQLAGGYYNEQFF
>TRBD1|TRBJ2-1|17|few|TRBV24-1
TGTGCCACCAGTGAGAGACAGGGAGACCCGACCTACAATGAGCAGTTCTTC
CATSERQGDPTYNEQFF
>.|TRBJ2-1|14|.|TRBV3-1
TGTGCCAGCAGCCAAGAAGCCCTCTTAGCGGAGCAGTTCTTC
CASSQEALLAEQFF
>.|TRBJ2-3|13|few|TRBV6-6
TGTGCCAGCGTCCAGGGGAGCACAGATACGCAGTATTTT
CASVQGSTDTQYF